These 8 T cell receptor beta chains were sequenced from one sample in a study of a mutant IDH1 vaccine in newly diagnosed glioma. This table comes from immunoSEQ multiplex PCR, and its TCRdb copy is limited to in-frame clones, with some not included. The table includes approximately 79,000 clones, approximately 85% detected once. Their antigens are not known. Time point defined: week 23, last vaccination. Doses consisted of 300 ug of mutant IDH1 20-mer peptide each, paired with topical imiquimod. The source was PBMCs, collected from a glioma patient whose treatment included an IDH1 peptide vaccine. The receptors here all came from a woman between 50 and 59 years old with glioma.

The chain has TRBV30 and TRBJ2-1; D call uncertain. V shed 0 bases and J shed 9 bases, with 6 bases lying between them. This CDR3 region has 11 residues. The germline V gene has CDR1 GTSNPN and CDR2 SVGIG (reference sequence). For the CDR3, the DNA is TGTGCCTGGAGTGTGAGCATTGAGCAGTTCTTC. As protein: CAWSVSIEQFF.

The genes are TRBV27 and TRBJ1-2; possible D gene TRBD1, 6 bases. CDR1 is MNHEY and CDR2 is SMNVEV in the germline V gene (reference sequence). Trimming shortened V by 3 bases and J by 1 base, and 15 bases separated the two germline ends. The CDR3 totals 16 residues. The CDR3: CASSFSAGEINYGYTF. The CDR3 DNA reads as TGTGCCAGCAGTTTTTCGGCAGGGGAAATTAACTATGGCTACACCTTC.

V is TRBV4-2 and J is TRBJ1-1; D not resolved. CDR1 and CDR2 (germline): LGHNA, YNFKEQ. The V and J ends lost 0 bases and 1 base respectively, with 6 bases between them. The CDR3 loop spans 14 amino acids. CDR3 in DNA: TGTGCCAGCAGCCAAGACAGTAAGAACACTGAAGCTTTCTTT. Translation gives CASSQDSKNTEAFF.

This sequence joins TRBV14 and TRBJ2-5; 8 bases align to TRBD2. This CDR3 is built from 15 residues. V was pared by 1 base and J by 2 bases, with 3 bases of the junction left unmatched. The germline gives CDR1 SGHDN, CDR2 FVKESK. CDR3 region: CASSQAVAGQETQYF. The DNA of the CDR3 is TGTGCCAGCAGCCAAGCGGTAGCGGGGCAAGAGACCCAGTACTTC.

The gene calls are TRBV30 and TRBJ1-5, with unresolved D. This CDR3 has 14 residues. Germline-derived CDR1 and CDR2 are GTSNPN and SVGIG (reference sequence). V gave up 0 bases and J gave up 4 bases, with 10 bases separating them. CDR3 amino acids: CAWSVKGGNQPQHF. As DNA, the CDR3 is TGTGCCTGGAGTGTAAAGGGCGGGAATCAGCCCCAGCATTTT. Based on the CDR3 plus reference TRBV30 and TRBJ1-5, the full variable domain is SQTIHQWPATLVQPVGSPLSLECTVEGTSNPNLYWYRQAAGRGLQLLFYSVGIGQISSEVPQNLSASRPQDRQFILSSKKLLLSDSGFYLCAWSVKGGNQPQHFGDGTRLSIL.

The chain couples TRBV21-1 to TRBJ1-3. TRBV21-1 is described as a pseudogene. The CDR3 length is 16 residues. CDR3 sequence: CASSGELSYSGNTIYF. The DNA of the CDR3 is TGTGCCAGCAGCGGAGAACTAAGCTACTCTGGAAACACCATATATTTT.

The gene calls are TRBV29-1 and TRBJ2-3; D ambiguous. The CDR3 length is 11 residues. Germline V gene sequence: CDR1 SQVTM, CDR2 ANQGSEA. V was shortened by 7 bases and J by 1 base, with 6 bases between the two germline ends. CDR3 bases: TGCAGCGCCCAAGGCACAGATACGCAGTATTTT. This translates into CSAQGTDTQYF.

The chain has TRBV6-1 and TRBJ1-2; no firm D call. V was clipped by 4 bases and J by 5 bases, with 5 bases between them. The CDR3 sequence is 11 residues long. The germline V gene has CDR1 MNHNS and CDR2 SASEGT. The DNA of the CDR3 is TGTGCCAGCAGTGGCGTTTATGGCTACACCTTC. Translating gives CASSGVYGYTF.